This TCR beta chain appears in the sequencing data of a study of blood T cell repertoires in COVID-19. The CDR3 extends over 15 amino acids. TCRdb's table, derived via immunoSEQ multiplex PCR, lists solely in-frame clones and lacks some. Here the sample spans hundreds of thousands of clones, around 90% being singletons. The clonotype was recovered from a woman aged 30 to 39 with acute COVID-19. The chain carries TRBV21-1 and TRBJ2-2; no DNA check was done on the table's D call, TRBD2. TRBV21-1 is annotated as a pseudogene. Sequencing input: PBMCs or T cells enriched from blood (not recorded which). The CDR3 sequence is CASSKGTTNTGELFF. As DNA, the CDR3 is TGTGCCAGCAGCAAAGGAACTACGAACACCGGGGAGCTGTTTTTT.